This TCR beta chain comes out of a study of CD8+ T cells in alopecia areata. Broader study findings: Many of the expanded lesional clones endured in scalp and blood while on tofacitinib. Lesional scalp, especially alopecia totalis/universalis, showed higher clonality than normal scalp.

Extracted from the samples, RNA was reverse transcribed into cDNA to serve as the sequencing template. Data came from immunoSEQ multiplex PCR; TCRdb stores just in-frame clones and leaves some out. The sample has about 74,000 clones, roughly 30% seen once. The length of the CDR3 is 14 residues. In germline, CDR1 is SQVTM, CDR2 ANQGSEA. V lost 3 bases and J lost 1; bases outside the gene matches: 5. About this clone: Its cognate antigen is unknown.

Regarding treatment: oral pan-JAK inhibitor, 5-10 mg twice daily. This receptor was identified in a human donor with alopecia areata. The chain links TRBV29-1 to TRBJ2-5; 7 bases agree with TRBD2. The material was CD8+ T cells sorted from blood, obtained at week 4, from a patient treated with tofacitinib. The CDR3 DNA reads as TGCAGCGTTGACCCTAGCGGATCCCAAGAGACCCAGTACTTC. This codes for CSVDPSGSQETQYF.